This T cell receptor (beta chain) was identified in a study of human thymus T cells. Some clones are missing from TCRdb's copy, which holds only in-frame ones; the method was immunoSEQ multiplex PCR. The sample records tens of thousands of clones, roughly 94% being singletons. General observations from the study: In unrelated individuals, thymic repertoires overlapped highly, according to related research. Thymic and blood repertoires appeared to show biased V and J gene usage.

As concerns this clone: What it binds is not known.

Thymic tissue was derived from resections collected during corrective heart surgery. Among the donors, all were healthy Finnish infants having corrective surgery for congenital heart defects. Trimming took 7 bases from V and 1 from J, leaving 21 bases between them. The CDR3 contains 17 residues. CDR1 is MNHEY and CDR2 is SMNVEV in the germline V gene (reference sequence). The receptor was isolated from a girl less than two years old with a congenital heart defect but otherwise immunologically healthy. The chain carries TRBV27 and TRBJ2-3; the D gene is possibly TRBD1 (7 bases). Sequenced sample: thymus tissue. CDR3 coding DNA: TGTGCCAGCATCTTCCGCGGGACTCAGGGGGGCACAGATACGCAGTATTTT. Translation: CASIFRGTQGGTDTQYF.